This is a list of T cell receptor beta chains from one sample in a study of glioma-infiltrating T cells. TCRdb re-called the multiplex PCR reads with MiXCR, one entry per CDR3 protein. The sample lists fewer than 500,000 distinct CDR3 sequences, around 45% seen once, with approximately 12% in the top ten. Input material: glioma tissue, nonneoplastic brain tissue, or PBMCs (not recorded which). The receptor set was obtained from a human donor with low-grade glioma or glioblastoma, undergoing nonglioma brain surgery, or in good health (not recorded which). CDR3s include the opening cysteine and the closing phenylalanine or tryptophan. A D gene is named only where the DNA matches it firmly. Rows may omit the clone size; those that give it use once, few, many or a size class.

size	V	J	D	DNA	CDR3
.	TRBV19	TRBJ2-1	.	TGTGCCAGTAGTATCTCCCCTAGCGCACGCTACAATGAGCAGTTCTTC	CASSISPSARYNEQFF
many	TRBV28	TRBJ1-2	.	TGTGCCAGCAGTTTAAGAGACAGGAGACACTATGGCTACACCTTC	CASSLRDRRHYGYTF
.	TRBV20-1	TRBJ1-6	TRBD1	TGCAGTGCCACAGGGACAGATTTCAATTCACACCTCCACTTT	CSATGTDFNSHLHF
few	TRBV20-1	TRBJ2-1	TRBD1	TGCAGTGCTTTCAGGGACAGGGGAGGGGATGAGCAGTTCTTC	CSAFRDRGGDEQFF
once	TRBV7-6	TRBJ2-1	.	TGTGCCAGCAGCGGCCGAGGTTGGTTCGGCAATGAGCAGTTCTTC	CASSGRGWFGNEQFF
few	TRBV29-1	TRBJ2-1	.	TGCAGCGTTGAAACCCTGACTGGATATTCCTACAATGAGCAGTTCTTC	CSVETLTGYSYNEQFF
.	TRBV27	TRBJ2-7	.	TGTGCCAGCAGTATAGGGGGATACGAGCAGTACTTC	CASSIGGYEQYF
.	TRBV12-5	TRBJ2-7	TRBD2	TGTGCTAGTGCCTTAGCGGGAGCGTGGAACGAGCAGTACTTC	CASALAGAWNEQYF
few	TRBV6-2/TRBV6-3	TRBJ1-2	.	TGTGCCAGCAGTTACGAACAGCTTAACTATGGCTACACCTTC	CASSYEQLNYGYTF
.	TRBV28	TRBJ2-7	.	TGTGCCAGCAGCTTGGTACAGGGAGGGCACTACGAGCAGTACTTC	CASSLVQGGHYEQYF
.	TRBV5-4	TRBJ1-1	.	TGTGCCAGCAGCTTGTTGGGAAAGTTGAACACTAAAGCTTTCTTT	CASSLLGKLNTKAFF
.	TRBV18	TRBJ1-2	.	TGTGCCAGCTCACCCGGACCAGACGGAAACTATGGCTACAACTTC	CASSPGPDGNYGYNF
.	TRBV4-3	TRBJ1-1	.	TGCGCCAGCAGCCAAGAAAGGTTCGGGGAAGCTTTCTTT	CASSQERFGEAFF
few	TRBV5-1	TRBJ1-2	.	TGCGCCAGCAGCTTGGCCACAAGTAACTATGGCTACACCTTC	CASSLATSNYGYTF
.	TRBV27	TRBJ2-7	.	TGTGCCAGCTCACCAGAGGACAGGACTAGCTCCTACGAGCAGTACTTC	CASSPEDRTSSYEQYF
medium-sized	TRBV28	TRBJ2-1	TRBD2	TGTGCCAGCAGCGAGACTAGCGGGAGGGCGAATGAGCAGTTCTTC	CASSETSGRANEQFF
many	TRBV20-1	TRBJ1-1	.	TGCAGTGCTACTCCCTCTCTTAGATACACTGAAGCTTTCTTT	CSATPSLRYTEAFF
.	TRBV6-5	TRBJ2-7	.	TGTGCCAGCAGTTACTCATCCAGCACCTACGAGCAGTACTTC	CASSYSSSTYEQYF
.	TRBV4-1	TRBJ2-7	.	TGCGCCAGCAGCCTCGGGACTGGCGGCACGGGCACCTACGAGCAGTACTTC	CASSLGTGGTGTYEQYF
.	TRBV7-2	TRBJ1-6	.	TGTGCCAGCAGCTTAGCGGGCCGGACGGGAGCCCTCCACTTT	CASSLAGRTGALHF
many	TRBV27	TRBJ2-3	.	TGTGCCAGCAGTTTGCGGCAAACTAGCACAGATACGCAGTATTTT	CASSLRQTSTDTQYF
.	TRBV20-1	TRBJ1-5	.	TGCAGTGCTAGAGATCCGGCCAGAAACTATCAGCCCCAGCATTTT	CSARDPARNYQPQHF
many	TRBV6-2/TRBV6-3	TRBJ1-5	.	TGTGCCACCACGCAGTCTTATAGCAATCAGCCCCAGCATTTT	CATTQSYSNQPQHF
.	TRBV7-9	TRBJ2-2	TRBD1	TGTGCCAGCAGGGCAGGACAGGGACTCACCGGGGAGCTGTTTTTT	CASRAGQGLTGELFF
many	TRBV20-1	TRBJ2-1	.	TGCAGTGCCCCCATCGAAAACAATGAGCAGTTCTTC	CSAPIENNEQFF
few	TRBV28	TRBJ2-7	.	TGTGCCAGCAGTCTCGGGGGCAGGACATCCTACGAGCAGTACTTC	CASSLGGRTSYEQYF
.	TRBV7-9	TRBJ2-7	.	TGTGCCAGCAGCAGTAGCGAGGGGCCCCTACTCTACGAGCAGTACTTC	CASSSSEGPLLYEQYF
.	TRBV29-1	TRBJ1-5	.	TGCAGCGTGACATGGGACAATAGCAATCAGCCCCAGCATTTT	CSVTWDNSNQPQHF
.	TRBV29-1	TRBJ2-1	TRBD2	TGCAGCGTTGGGTGGGGGGGGAGCTCCTACAATGAGCAGTTCTTC	CSVGWGGSSYNEQFF
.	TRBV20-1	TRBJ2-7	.	TGCAGTGCTAGCACCCACCTGGACAGCTCCTACGAGCAGTACTTC	CSASTHLDSSYEQYF
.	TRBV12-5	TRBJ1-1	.	TGTGCTAGTGGTCTCGCTGGAGGGGCGAGCACTGAAGCTTTCTTT	CASGLAGGASTEAFF
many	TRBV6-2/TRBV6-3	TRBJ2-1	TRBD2	TGTGCCAGCAGTTACTCGTCTAGCGGGAGTACCAGGGGGTCCTACAATGAGCAGTTCTTC	CASSYSSSGSTRGSYNEQFF
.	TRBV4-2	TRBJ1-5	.	TGTGCCAGCAGCCAAGATGATCAATGGGGGGGCCAGCCCCAGCATTTT	CASSQDDQWGGQPQHF
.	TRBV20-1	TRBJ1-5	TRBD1	TGCAGTGCTAGAGACCCGGCAGGGGGAAATGGTCAGCCCCAGCATTTT	CSARDPAGGNGQPQHF
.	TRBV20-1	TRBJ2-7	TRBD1	TGCAGCGGCCGGACAGGGCCTTCCTACGAGCAGTACTTC	CSGRTGPSYEQYF
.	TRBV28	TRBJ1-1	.	TGTGCCAGCAGTTCCCCGGTTGTTGGGCGGACTGAAGCTTTCTTT	CASSSPVVGRTEAFF
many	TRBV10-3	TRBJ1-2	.	TGTGCCATTTCACCTAACTATGGCTACACCTTC	CAISPNYGYTF
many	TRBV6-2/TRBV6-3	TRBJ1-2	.	TGTGCCAGCAGGCTCCCGGGAGTTACGGACTATGGCTACACCTTC	CASRLPGVTDYGYTF
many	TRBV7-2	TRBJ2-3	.	TGTGCCAGCAGCTTTATCCGGGACGCCCTTACGCAGTATTTT	CASSFIRDALTQYF
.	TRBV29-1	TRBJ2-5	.	TGCAGCGTTGCCCCGACAGGGAGGGGTGAGACCCAGTACTTC	CSVAPTGRGETQYF
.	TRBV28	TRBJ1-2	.	TGTGCCAGCACCCATTCGACAGAGAGGAACTATGGCTACACCTTC	CASTHSTERNYGYTF
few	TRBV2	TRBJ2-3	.	TGTGCCAGCAGTGTGACTTCCACAGATACGCAGTATTTT	CASSVTSTDTQYF